The 27 T cell receptor beta chains presented below share a single source sample, sequenced in a study of T cell responses to AZD1222 COVID-19 vaccine. Produced via immunoSEQ multiplex PCR; TCRdb's table is partial and in-frame only. Of about 150,000 clones in the sample, approximately 93% were seen once. This material consisted of peripheral blood, taken on day 0 of AZD1222 vaccination. These receptor sequences come from an adult in good health.

J is TRBJ2-1 and V is TRBV30; no clear D. The V end lost 2 bases, the J end lost 4 bases, and 12 bases lay between the germline ends. This CDR3 contains 14 residues. Germline V gene lookup returns CDR1 GTSNPN and CDR2 SVGIG (reference sequence). In DNA, the CDR3 is TGTGCCTGGAGTTTCGGCGAGAATTACAATGAGCAGTTCTTC. It yields the protein CAWSFGENYNEQFF.

This chain links TRBV7-3 with TRBJ2-1; 9 nucleotides align to TRBD2. J lost 0 bases, V lost 6 bases, and 3 bases had no gene match. Per germline, CDR1 SGHTA and CDR2 FQGTGA. The length of the CDR3 is 15 residues. The CDR3 sequence: CASRLAGSSYNEQFF. The CDR3 DNA reads as TGTGCCAGCAGGCTAGCGGGAAGCTCCTACAATGAGCAGTTCTTC.

The chain has TRBV6-6 and TRBJ1-2; no clear D gene. V was shortened by 5 bases and J by 1 base, with 5 bases between the two germline ends. The CDR3 runs 12 residues. Per germline, CDR1 MNHNY and CDR2 SVGAGI (reference sequence). The CDR3 DNA follows: TGTGCCAGCAGTGCAGTTAACTATGGCTACACCTTC. It codes for CASSAVNYGYTF.

The genes are TRBV11-2 and TRBJ2-7; no definite D call. CDR1 SGHAT and CDR2 FQNNGV come from the germline V gene. V was shortened by 3 bases and J by 7 bases, with 7 bases between the two germline ends. The CDR3 extends over 11 amino acids. CDR3 coding DNA: TGTGCCAGCAGCTTTTTGGGTGAGCAGTACTTC. As protein: CASSFLGEQYF.

This sequence joins TRBV25-1 and TRBJ2-7; possibly TRBD1 or TRBD2 for D (6 bases each). CDR3 length: 12 amino acids. CDR1 is MGHDK and CDR2 is SYGVNS in the germline V gene. V shed 6 bases and J shed 2 bases, with 8 bases lying between them. Here the CDR3 DNA reads TGTGCCAGCAGGGGGGGCCCCTACGAGCAGTACTTC. Amino acid sequence: CASRGGPYEQYF.

The V call is TRBV11-3, the J call TRBJ2-2; 7 bases align to TRBD1. The germline gives CDR1 SGHNT, CDR2 YENEEA. CDR3 size: 16 residues. The J segment lost 0 bases and the V segment lost 3 bases, leaving 4 bases of the junction unmatched. CDR3: CASSFSGTANTGELFF. CDR3 DNA: TGTGCCAGCAGCTTCTCCGGGACAGCGAACACCGGGGAGCTGTTTTTT.

This clone is a singleton in its sample. The chain joins TRBV9 to TRBJ2-7, with 7 positions matching TRBD2. Germline CDR1 is SGDLS and CDR2 is YYNGEE. Trimming took 4 bases from V and 1 from J; bases not matched to a gene: 8. The CDR3 covers 15 residues. The CDR3 DNA is TGTGCCAGCAGCCCTTCGGGCGGGAGATCCTACGAGCAGTACTTC. Translated: CASSPSGGRSYEQYF.

The V and J genes are TRBV30 and TRBJ1-2; 9 bases map to TRBD1. The CDR3 has 15 amino acids. Trimming removed 3 bases from V and 0 bases from J; junction bases left unmatched: 5. Looked up from germline, CDR1 is GTSNPN and CDR2 is SVGIG (reference sequence). Written as DNA, the CDR3 is TGTGCCTGGAGCGCGGACAGGGGCCCTAACTATGGCTACACCTTC. Encoded protein: CAWSADRGPNYGYTF.

The chain carries TRBV18 and TRBJ1-5; no definite D call. The CDR3 is 15 residues long. Trimming took 2 bases from V and 3 from J, leaving 11 bases between them. Germline loops: CDR1 KGHSH, CDR2 LQKENI. CDR3 DNA sequence: TGTGCCAGCTCACCAGCGGGAGTCCCCAATCAGCCCCAGCATTTT. It specifies CASSPAGVPNQPQHF.

The CDR3 DNA follows: TGTGCCAGCAGTAGAGAGACCCAGTACTTC. It specifies CASSRETQYF. V is TRBV6-2 or TRBV6-3 and J is TRBJ2-5; D is uncertain. CDR3 length: 10 residues. Germline V gene data show CDR1 as MNHEY and CDR2 as SVGEGT. V dropped 5 bases and J dropped 4 bases, with 2 bases sitting between them.

The V gene is TRBV15, the J gene TRBJ2-5; tentatively, D is TRBD1 (6 bases). V was cut by 3 bases and J by 1 base, with 12 bases left in between. The CDR3 loop spans 15 amino acids. Germline V gene sequence: CDR1 LNHNV, CDR2 YYDKDF (reference sequence). The CDR3 coding sequence is TGTGCCACCAGCAGTGGGGGCTGGGGCCAAGAGACCCAGTACTTC. This codes for CATSSGGWGQETQYF.

The chain employs TRBV2 and TRBJ1-3; a possible D gene is TRBD1 (5 bases). Trimming removed 7 bases from V and 2 bases from J, with 15 bases in between. Germline CDR1 reads SNHLY; CDR2 reads FYNNEI. This CDR3 region has 15 residues. The CDR3 nucleotides are TGTGCCAGCACCCTTACAGGAATTCCTGGAAACACCATATATTTT. Translated: CASTLTGIPGNTIYF.

The chain combines TRBV6-5 with TRBJ1-1; the D gene is possibly TRBD1 (5 bases). The germline gives CDR1 MNHEY, CDR2 SVGAGI. V lost 3 bases and J 7 bases, leaving 15 bases between the germline ends. The CDR3 is 14 residues long. The CDR3 DNA sequence: TGTGCCAGCAGTTATTCCGACAGTATGGGTGAAGCTTTCTTT. Translated, it gives CASSYSDSMGEAFF.

CDR3 DNA: TGCGCCAGCAGCCAAGATCGGGACGAGGATCAAATGGCTTTCTTT. This gives the protein CASSQDRDEDQMAFF. The chain is built from TRBV4-1 and TRBJ1-1, with D possibly being TRBD1 (5 bases). Germline CDR1 and CDR2: MGHRA and YSYEKL. V lost 0 bases to trimming and J lost 11 bases, with 19 bases between them. The CDR3 runs to 15 residues.

V gene TRBV28 combines with J gene TRBJ1-6; 9 bases map to TRBD1. From germline, CDR1 is MDHEN and CDR2 SYDVKM. The CDR3 has 13 amino acids. V lost 7 bases to trimming and J lost 10 bases; unmatched junction nucleotides: 5. The CDR3 DNA sequence: TGTGCCAGCAACCCGGACAGGGGATCACCCCTCCACTTT. Translating it yields CASNPDRGSPLHF.

This chain links TRBV4-2 with TRBJ1-2; TRBD1 might be the D (5 bases). Per germline, CDR1 LGHNA and CDR2 YNFKEQ. The CDR3 is made up of 16 amino acids. The V and J ends lost 0 bases and 2 bases respectively, with 13 bases between them. The CDR3 coding sequence is TGTGCCAGCAGCCAAGATGGGCAGGGCTTAAACTATGGCTACACCTTC. Translating gives CASSQDGQGLNYGYTF.

The chain carries TRBV5-4 and TRBJ1-4; D remains unclear. The V gene's germline CDR1 is SGHNT and CDR2 YYREEE (reference sequence). This CDR3 is built from 13 residues. Trimming removed 4 bases at V and 8 bases at J, with 12 bases between. CDR3 bases: TGTGCCAGCAGCCCGGGCCCAGGAGAAAAACTGTTTTTT. Translation: CASSPGPGEKLFF.

The chain joins TRBV27 to TRBJ2-3; 10 positions agree with TRBD2. The CDR3 runs to 14 residues. The germline CDR1 and CDR2 sequences are MNHEY and SMNVEV (reference sequence). Losses at the gene ends were 5 bases for V and 7 bases for J; bases not matched to a gene: 6. In nucleotides, the CDR3 is TGTGCCAGCAGTCTTAGCGGGAGGTTGAATACGCAGTATTTT. Amino acids: CASSLSGRLNTQYF.

J is TRBJ2-7 and V is TRBV9; the D gene is possibly TRBD1 (6 bases). Germline values: CDR1 SGDLS, CDR2 YYNGEE. V was clipped by 4 bases and J by 2 bases, with 16 bases between them. The CDR3 totals 15 residues. This CDR3 is CASSPGAGKAYEQYF. DNA for the CDR3: TGTGCCAGCAGCCCAGGGGCAGGGAAGGCCTACGAGCAGTACTTC.

This sequence joins TRBV5-4 and TRBJ2-1, with no clear D. CDR1 SGHNT and CDR2 YYREEE come from the germline V gene (reference sequence). The CDR3 extends over 12 amino acids. With 1 base removed from V and 5 bases from J, the gap between germline ends came to 4 bases. The CDR3 nucleotides read TGTGCCAGCAGCTTGTCCCACAATGAGCAGTTCTTC. Translation gives CASSLSHNEQFF.

The chain recombines TRBV5-1 with TRBJ2-1; D gene unclear. This CDR3 has 15 amino acids. Germline V lookup: CDR1 SGHRS, CDR2 YFSETQ. The germline V and J ends were trimmed by 0 bases and 2 bases, with 9 bases remaining between them. The CDR3 region is CASSLDLPTYNEQFF. The CDR3 DNA sequence: TGCGCCAGCAGCTTGGACTTGCCTACCTACAATGAGCAGTTCTTC.

The gene calls are TRBV3-1 (or the pseudogene TRBV3-2) and TRBJ1-1, with TRBD1 matching 8 bases. This CDR3 has 14 residues. Germline V CDR1 and CDR2: LGHDT, YNNKEL (reference sequence). Trimming removed 0 bases from V and 12 bases from J; junction bases left unmatched: 9. The CDR3 here is CASSQEPQGGITFF. CDR3 nucleotide sequence: TGTGCCAGCAGCCAAGAACCACAGGGGGGAATAACTTTCTTT.

The chain links TRBV7-8 to TRBJ2-5, with TRBD1 as a possible D gene (6 bases). V was clipped by 8 bases and J by 3 bases, with 10 bases between them. From germline, CDR1 is SGHVS and CDR2 FQNEAQ. This CDR3 spans 12 amino acids. The CDR3 bases are TGTGCCAGCGGGACATTCGAAGAGACCCAGTACTTC. Translated: CASGTFEETQYF.

The chain links TRBV27 to TRBJ2-7; D possibly corresponds to TRBD1 (5 bases). In germline, CDR1 is MNHEY, CDR2 SMNVEV (reference sequence). This CDR3 is built from 14 residues. V lost 6 bases, J lost 0 bases, and 12 bases lay in between. The CDR3 is CASRVKGYSYEQYF. The CDR3 DNA sequence: TGTGCCAGCAGGGTTAAGGGGTACTCCTACGAGCAGTACTTC.

CDR3: CAWSARADRPQHF. The CDR3 DNA reads TGTGCCTGGAGTGCCCGAGCTGACAGACCCCAGCATTTT. The chain carries TRBV30 and TRBJ1-5; D may be TRBD1 (5 bases). The CDR3 length is 13 residues. Trimming took 1 base from V and 10 from J, leaving 14 bases between them. CDR1 is GTSNPN, CDR2 SVGIG, per germline (reference sequence).

CDR3 nucleotides: TGTGCCAGCAGTTTAGGGGGGACAGGGGTTGGGGCTTCCTACGAGCAGTACTTC. It is translated as CASSLGGTGVGASYEQYF. The chain employs TRBV28 and TRBJ2-7; 10 bases align to TRBD1. The CDR3 has 18 amino acids. Germline loops: CDR1 MDHEN, CDR2 SYDVKM. V trimming: 2 bases; J trimming: 1 base; junction bases outside the gene matches: 11.

V is TRBV4-1 and J is TRBJ1-5, with D perhaps matching TRBD1 (6 bases). The germline V gene encodes CDR1 MGHRA and CDR2 YSYEKL. This CDR3 is built from 17 residues. Trimming took 2 bases from V and 3 from J, leaving 17 bases between them. The CDR3 reads CASSQPRVGGYNQPQHF. The DNA for the CDR3 is TGCGCCAGCAGCCAACCAAGAGTTGGGGGCTACAATCAGCCCCAGCATTTT.